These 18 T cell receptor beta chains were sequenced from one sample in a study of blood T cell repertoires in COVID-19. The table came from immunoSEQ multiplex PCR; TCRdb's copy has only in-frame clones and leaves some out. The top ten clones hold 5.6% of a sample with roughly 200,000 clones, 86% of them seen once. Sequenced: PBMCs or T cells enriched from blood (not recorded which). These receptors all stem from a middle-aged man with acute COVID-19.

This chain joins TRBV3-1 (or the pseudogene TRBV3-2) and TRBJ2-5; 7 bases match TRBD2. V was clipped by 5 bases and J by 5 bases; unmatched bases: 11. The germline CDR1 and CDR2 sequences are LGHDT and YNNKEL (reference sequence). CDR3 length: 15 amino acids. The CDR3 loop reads CASSLNVGGKETQYF. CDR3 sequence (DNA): TGTGCCAGCAGCTTGAACGTGGGAGGGAAGGAGACCCAGTACTTC.

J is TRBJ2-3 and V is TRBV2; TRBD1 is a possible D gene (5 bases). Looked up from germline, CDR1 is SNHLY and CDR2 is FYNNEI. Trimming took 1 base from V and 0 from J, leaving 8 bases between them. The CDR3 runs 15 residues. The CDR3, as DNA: TGTGCCAGCAGTGAAGGGGGCCCGAGCACAGATACGCAGTATTTT. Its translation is CASSEGGPSTDTQYF.

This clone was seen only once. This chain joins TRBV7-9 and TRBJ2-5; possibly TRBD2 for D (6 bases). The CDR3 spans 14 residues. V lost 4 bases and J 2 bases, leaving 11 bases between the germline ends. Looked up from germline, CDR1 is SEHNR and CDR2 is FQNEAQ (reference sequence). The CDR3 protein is CASSSPGLQETQYF. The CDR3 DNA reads TGTGCCAGCAGCTCCCCGGGACTGCAAGAGACCCAGTACTTC.

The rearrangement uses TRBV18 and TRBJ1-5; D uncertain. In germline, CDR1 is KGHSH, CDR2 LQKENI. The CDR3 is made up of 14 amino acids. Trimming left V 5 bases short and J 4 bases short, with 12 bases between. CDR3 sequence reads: CASSTSGRNQPQHF. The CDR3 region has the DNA TGTGCCAGCTCAACGTCAGGCAGGAATCAGCCCCAGCATTTT.

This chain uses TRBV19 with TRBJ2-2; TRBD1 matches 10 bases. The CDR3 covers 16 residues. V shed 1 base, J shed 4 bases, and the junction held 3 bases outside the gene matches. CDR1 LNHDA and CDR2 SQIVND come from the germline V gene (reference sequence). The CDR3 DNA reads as TGTGCCAGTAGTATAGGACAGGGGGCTCGCACCGGGGAGCTGTTTTTT. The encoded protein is CASSIGQGARTGELFF.

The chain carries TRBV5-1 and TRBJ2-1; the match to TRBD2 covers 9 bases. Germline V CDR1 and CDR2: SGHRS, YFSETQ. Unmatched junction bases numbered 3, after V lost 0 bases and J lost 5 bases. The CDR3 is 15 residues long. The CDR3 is CASSLGLADNNEQFF. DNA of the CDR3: TGCGCCAGCAGCTTGGGACTAGCGGACAACAATGAGCAGTTCTTC.

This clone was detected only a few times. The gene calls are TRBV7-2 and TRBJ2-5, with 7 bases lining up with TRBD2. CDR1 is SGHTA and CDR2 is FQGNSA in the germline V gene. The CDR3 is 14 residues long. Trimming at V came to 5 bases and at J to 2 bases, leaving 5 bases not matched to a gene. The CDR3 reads CASSKQAGQETQYF. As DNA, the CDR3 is TGTGCCAGCAGCAAACAAGCGGGACAAGAGACCCAGTACTTC.

CDR3: CASLKTSSITDTQYF. In DNA, the CDR3 is TGTGCCAGCCTAAAGACTAGTAGTATTACAGATACGCAGTATTTT. The chain uses TRBV28 and TRBJ2-3, with a tentative D call TRBD2 (6 bases). Germline V gene data show CDR1 as MDHEN and CDR2 as SYDVKM. Trimming shortened V by 8 bases and J by 3 bases, and 18 bases separated the two germline ends. CDR3 length: 15 residues.

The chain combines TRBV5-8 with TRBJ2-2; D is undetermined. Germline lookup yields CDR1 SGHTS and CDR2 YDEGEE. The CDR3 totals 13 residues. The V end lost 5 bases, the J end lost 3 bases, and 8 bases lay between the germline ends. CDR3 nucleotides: TGTGCCAGCAGGGCGGCCTACACCGGGGAGCTGTTTTTT. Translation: CASRAAYTGELFF.

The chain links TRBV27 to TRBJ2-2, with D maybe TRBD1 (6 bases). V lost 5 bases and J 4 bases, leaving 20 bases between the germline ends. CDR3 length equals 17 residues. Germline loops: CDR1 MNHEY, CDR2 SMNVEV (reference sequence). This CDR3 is CASSPLVQGRSTGELFF. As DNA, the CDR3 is TGTGCCAGCAGTCCCCTAGTCCAGGGGCGATCCACCGGGGAGCTGTTTTTT.

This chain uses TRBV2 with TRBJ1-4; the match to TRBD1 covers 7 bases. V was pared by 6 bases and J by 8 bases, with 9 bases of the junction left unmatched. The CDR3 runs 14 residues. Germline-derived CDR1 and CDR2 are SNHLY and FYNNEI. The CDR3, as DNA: TGTGCCAGCAGGACCGGGACAGCTTGGGAAAAACTGTTTTTT. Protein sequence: CASRTGTAWEKLFF.

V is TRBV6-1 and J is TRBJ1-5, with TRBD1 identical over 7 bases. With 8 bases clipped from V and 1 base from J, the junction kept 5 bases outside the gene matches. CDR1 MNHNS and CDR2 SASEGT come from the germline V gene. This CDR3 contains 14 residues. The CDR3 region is CASALTGSNQPQHF. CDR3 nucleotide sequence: TGTGCCAGCGCCCTGACAGGGAGCAATCAGCCCCAGCATTTT.

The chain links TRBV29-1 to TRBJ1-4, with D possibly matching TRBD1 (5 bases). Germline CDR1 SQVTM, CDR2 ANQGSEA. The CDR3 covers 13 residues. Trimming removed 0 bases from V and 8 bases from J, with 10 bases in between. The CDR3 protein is CSVEDGRGEKLFF. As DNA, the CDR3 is TGCAGCGTTGAAGATGGTAGGGGAGAAAAACTGTTTTTT.

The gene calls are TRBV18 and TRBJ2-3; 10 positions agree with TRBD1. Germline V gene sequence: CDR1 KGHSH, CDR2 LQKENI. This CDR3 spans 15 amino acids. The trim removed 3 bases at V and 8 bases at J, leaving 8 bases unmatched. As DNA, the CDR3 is TGTGCCAGCTCACCCGGGACAGGGGATTTGGCTACGCAGTATTTT. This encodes CASSPGTGDLATQYF.

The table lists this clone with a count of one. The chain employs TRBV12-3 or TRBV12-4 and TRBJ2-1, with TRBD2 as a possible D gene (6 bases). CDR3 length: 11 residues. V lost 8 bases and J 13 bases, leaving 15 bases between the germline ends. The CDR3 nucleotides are TGTGCCAGCTCGGAGGGGTCTAACCAGTTCTTC. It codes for CASSEGSNQFF.

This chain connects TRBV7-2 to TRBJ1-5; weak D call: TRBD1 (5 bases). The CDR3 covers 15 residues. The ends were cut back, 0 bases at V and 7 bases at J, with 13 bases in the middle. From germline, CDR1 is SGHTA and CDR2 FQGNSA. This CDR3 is CASSLAHTGQQPQHF. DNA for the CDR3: TGTGCCAGCAGCTTAGCGCACACAGGCCAACAGCCCCAGCATTTT.

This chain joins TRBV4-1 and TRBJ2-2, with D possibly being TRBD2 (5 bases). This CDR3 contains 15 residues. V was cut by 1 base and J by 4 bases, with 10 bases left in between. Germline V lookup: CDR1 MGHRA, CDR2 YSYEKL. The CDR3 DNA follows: TGCGCCAGCAGCCAAGGGCGGGCGGTCACCGGGGAGCTGTTTTTT. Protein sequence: CASSQGRAVTGELFF.

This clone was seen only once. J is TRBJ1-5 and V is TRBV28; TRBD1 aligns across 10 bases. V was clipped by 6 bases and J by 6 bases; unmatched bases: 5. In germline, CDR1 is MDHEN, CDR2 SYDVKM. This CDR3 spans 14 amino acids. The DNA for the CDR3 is TGTGCCAGCAGCCTGACAGGGGGCCCTCAGCCCCAGCATTTT. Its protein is CASSLTGGPQPQHF.